A single sample gave rise to the 20 T cell receptor beta chains below, sequenced in a study of blood T cell repertoires in COVID-19. Profiled with immunoSEQ multiplex PCR; TCRdb holds only in-frame clones, not every one. The sample lists over 150,000 clones; roughly 83% were seen once. The specimen sequenced was peripheral blood. The receptor set was obtained from an older woman with acute or convalescent COVID-19.

The chain uses TRBV6-6 and TRBJ2-7; 7 bases line up with TRBD1. J gave up 0 bases and V 2 bases, and 1 base lay outside the gene matches. This CDR3 has 14 residues. Germline-derived CDR1 and CDR2 are MNHNY and SVGAGI (reference sequence). DNA of the CDR3: TGTGCCAGCAGTTACGGGGACAGCTCCTACGAGCAGTACGTC. Residues: CASSYGDSSYEQYV.

V usage is TRBV7-9 and J usage is TRBJ2-7; no definite D call. The V gene lost 5 bases and the J gene lost 7 bases, with 15 bases spanning the gap. The CDR3 has 13 residues. CDR1 and CDR2 (germline): SEHNR, FQNEAQ (reference sequence). The CDR3 sequence: CASSPSTSLEQYV. The CDR3 region has the DNA TGTGCCAGCAGCCCCAGTACCTCATTGGAGCAGTACGTC.

The gene calls are TRBV6-5 and TRBJ1-2; maybe TRBD1 (6 bases). This CDR3 has 13 residues. CDR1 and CDR2 from the germline V gene are MNHEY and SVGAGI. V was shortened by 4 bases and J by 0 bases, with 6 bases between the two germline ends. CDR3 sequence: CASSWTANYGYTF. In nucleotides, the CDR3 is TGTGCCAGCAGTTGGACAGCTAACTATGGCTACACCTTC.

The chain is built from TRBV14 and TRBJ2-5, with D possibly TRBD2 on 5 matching bases. CDR1 and CDR2 (germline): SGHDN, FVKESK. V was trimmed by 0 bases and J by 1 base, leaving 12 bases between them. This CDR3 has 16 residues. The DNA of the CDR3 is TGTGCCAGCAGCCAAGAGTTCGGACTCCCCCAAGAGACCCAGTACTTC. Translation gives CASSQEFGLPQETQYF.

The chain recombines TRBV19 with TRBJ2-2; TRBD1 matches at 9 bases. Germline values: CDR1 LNHDA, CDR2 SQIVND (reference sequence). This CDR3 is 16 amino acids long. V lost 5 bases and J lost 5; bases outside the gene matches: 9. The CDR3 is CASSGGTGKRTGELFF. As DNA, the CDR3 is TGTGCCAGTAGTGGGGGGACAGGGAAAAGGACCGGGGAGCTGTTTTTT.

This chain links TRBV7-9 with TRBJ1-6; D not resolved. Germline V lookup: CDR1 SEHNR, CDR2 FQNEAQ (reference sequence). V was cut by 2 bases and J by 9 bases, with 5 bases left in between. CDR3 length: 12 amino acids. CDR3 nucleotides: TGTGCCAGCAGCTTAATCGGTTCACCCCTCCACTTT. This translates into CASSLIGSPLHF. Full variable domain (remainder filled in from reference TRBV7-9 and TRBJ1-6): DTGVSQNPRHKITKRGQNVTFRCDPISEHNRLYWYRQTLGQGPEFLTYFQNEAQLEKSRLLSDRFSAERPKGSFSTLEIQRTEQGDSAMYLCASSLIGSPLHFGNGTRLTVT.

The chain recombines TRBV6-2 or TRBV6-3 with TRBJ1-1; perhaps TRBD1 as D (5 bases). The CDR3 has 12 residues. Trimming left V 5 bases short and J 5 bases short, with 9 bases between. Looked up from germline, CDR1 is MNHEY and CDR2 is SVGEGT. CDR3 sequence reads: CASSVPGTEAFF. The CDR3 coding sequence is TGTGCCAGCAGTGTACCAGGGACTGAAGCTTTCTTT.

This rearrangement joins TRBV6-5 to TRBJ1-5, with 10 nucleotides matching TRBD1. CDR1 MNHEY and CDR2 SVGAGI come from the germline V gene. Germline trimming cut 4 bases from V and 7 bases from J; bases unmatched to any gene: 4. The CDR3 spans 14 residues. The CDR3: CASSLTGGRQPQHF. As DNA, the CDR3 is TGTGCCAGCAGTTTGACAGGGGGCAGGCAGCCCCAGCATTTT.

The chain is built from TRBV5-4 and TRBJ2-7, with D perhaps matching TRBD1 (5 bases). Germline V gene lookup returns CDR1 SGHNT and CDR2 YYREEE (reference sequence). The germline V and J ends were trimmed by 0 bases and 1 base, with 8 bases remaining between them. The CDR3 is made up of 14 amino acids. The CDR3 sequence: CASSLAPGSYEQYV. In DNA, the CDR3 is TGTGCCAGCAGCTTGGCCCCAGGGTCCTACGAGCAGTACGTC.

This rearrangement joins TRBV5-1 to TRBJ2-1; 9 bases are a match to TRBD1. V dropped 1 base and J dropped 0; count of bases not matched to a gene: 2. The V gene's germline CDR1 is SGHRS and CDR2 YFSETQ. This CDR3 has 16 amino acids. The CDR3 loop is CASSLPTGGSYNEQFF. The CDR3 nucleotides are TGCGCCAGCAGCTTGCCGACAGGGGGCTCCTACAATGAGCAGTTCTTC.

V is TRBV5-1 and J is TRBJ1-1; possible D gene TRBD1, 5 bases. The CDR3 is 15 residues long. V lost 4 bases and J 1 base, leaving 14 bases between the germline ends. CDR1 is SGHRS, CDR2 YFSETQ, per germline. CDR3 residues: CASSLQQVTNTEAFF. The CDR3, as DNA: TGCGCCAGCAGCCTGCAACAGGTTACGAACACTGAAGCTTTCTTT.

This chain connects TRBV6-5 to TRBJ1-2, with 8 bases aligning to TRBD1. Losses at the gene ends were 9 bases for V and 1 base for J; bases not matched to a gene: 4. The CDR3 sequence is 13 residues long. The germline V gene encodes CDR1 MNHEY and CDR2 SVGAGI. CDR3 in amino acids: CASWDRNNYGYTF. Here the CDR3 DNA reads TGTGCCAGTTGGGACAGGAATAACTATGGCTACACCTTC.

The rearrangement joins TRBV28 to TRBJ1-5; 7 bases fit TRBD1. The V and J ends lost 7 bases and 9 bases, in that order; junction bases with no gene match: 12. CDR3 length: 14 residues. Germline loops: CDR1 MDHEN, CDR2 SYDVKM. The CDR3 region is CASITGQATGPQHF. CDR3 sequence (DNA): TGTGCCAGCATCACTGGACAGGCGACCGGGCCCCAGCATTTT.

On this clone: This specimen includes other DNA sequences encoding the same CDR3. V is TRBV30 and J is TRBJ1-5; D gene ambiguous. Germline-derived CDR1 and CDR2 are GTSNPN and SVGIG (reference sequence). The CDR3 extends over 13 amino acids. Trimming stripped 2 bases from V and 0 bases from J, with 5 bases between. The CDR3 sequence: CAWSLSSNQPQHF. The DNA of the CDR3 is TGTGCCTGGAGTCTAAGTAGCAATCAGCCCCAGCATTTT.

The chain uses TRBV6-5 and TRBJ2-1; the match to TRBD2 covers 9 bases. Losses at the gene ends were 4 bases for V and 5 bases for J; bases not matched to a gene: 6. The germline V gene has CDR1 MNHEY and CDR2 SVGAGI. The CDR3 is 15 residues long. CDR3 sequence (DNA): TGTGCCAGCAGTTCCGGGGTAGCGGGGGACAATGAGCAGTTCTTC. Amino acid sequence: CASSSGVAGDNEQFF.

There are a few counts of this clone. This rearrangement joins TRBV5-1 to TRBJ1-1; 9 bases match TRBD1. Germline trimming cut 2 bases from V and 0 bases from J; bases unmatched to any gene: 5. Germline values: CDR1 SGHRS, CDR2 YFSETQ. The CDR3 has 16 amino acids. The CDR3 protein is CASSLQGAIMNTEAFF. The DNA of the CDR3 is TGCGCCAGCAGCTTACAGGGGGCTATAATGAACACTGAAGCTTTCTTT.

This clone appeared once. The gene calls are TRBV2 and TRBJ2-1; 8 bases are shared with TRBD2. Germline V CDR1 and CDR2: SNHLY, FYNNEI. V gave up 3 bases and J gave up 6 bases; unmatched junction bases: 7. The length of the CDR3 is 15 residues. CDR3 DNA: TGTGCCAGCAGTGAGGAGTGGCTAGCGGGCAATGAGCAGTTCTTC. Translation gives CASSEEWLAGNEQFF.

The chain has TRBV6-1 and TRBJ1-2; D unresolved. The CDR3 length is 14 residues. V was cut by 2 bases and J by 0 bases, with 7 bases left in between. Germline V gene lookup returns CDR1 MNHNS and CDR2 SASEGT. CDR3 in DNA: TGTGCCAGCAGTGAAAACGGAGCTAACTATGGCTACACCTTC. It codes for CASSENGANYGYTF.

The gene calls are TRBV6-5 and TRBJ1-1, with no clear D. The CDR3 has 13 residues. Germline lookup yields CDR1 MNHEY and CDR2 SVGAGI. V was clipped by 2 bases and J by 6 bases, with 10 bases between them. CDR3 sequence reads: CASSYEGGPEAFF. CDR3 DNA: TGTGCCAGCAGTTACGAGGGAGGCCCTGAAGCTTTCTTT.

This clone was found once. This sequence joins TRBV19 and TRBJ2-2, with TRBD1 matching over 9 bases. Germline V gene lookup returns CDR1 LNHDA and CDR2 SQIVND (reference sequence). The CDR3 totals 16 residues. With 6 bases clipped from V and 0 bases from J, the junction kept 5 bases outside the gene matches. The CDR3 spells CASRGQGFSNTGELFF. The DNA of the CDR3 is TGTGCCAGTAGGGGACAGGGTTTCTCGAACACCGGGGAGCTGTTTTTT.